These 16 T cell receptor beta chains came from one sample sequenced in a study of spatial heterogeneity in lung cancer. TCRdb re-called the 5' RACE reads through MiXCR, storing one row per CDR3 protein. The sample shows some 7,800 distinct CDR3 sequences, 8.6% of them seen only once. Time point defined: sample taken at primary tumor resection. The sequenced sample was PBMCs, obtained at surgery. The receptors were gathered from a male donor with early-stage non-small cell lung cancer.

This clonotype was recorded many times. The chain has TRBV24-1 and TRBJ2-3, with a tentative D call TRBD2 (6 bases). Germline V gene data show CDR1 as KGHDR and CDR2 as SFDVKD. V gave up 5 bases and J gave up 2 bases, with 16 bases separating them. This CDR3 comprises 16 residues. In DNA, the CDR3 is TGTGCCACCAGTGGTGGCCTTCTAGCGACCACAGATACGCAGTATTTT. Translating it yields CATSGGLLATTDTQYF.

This clonotype is judged medium-sized (0.01 to 0.1%). V is TRBV12-3 or TRBV12-4 and J is TRBJ1-2; tentatively, D is TRBD1 (5 bases). This CDR3 is 13 amino acids long. V was cut by 5 bases and J by 3 bases, with 10 bases left in between. Here the CDR3 reads CASSLGTDYGYTF. The DNA for the CDR3 is TGTGCCAGCAGTCTAGGGACCGACTATGGCTACACCTTC.

This chain uses TRBV12-3 or TRBV12-4 with TRBJ2-2, with TRBD2 matching over 9 bases. The J segment lost 1 base and the V segment lost 6 bases, leaving 6 bases of the junction unmatched. The CDR3 has 16 residues. The CDR3 here is CASSDSSGMNTGELFF. CDR3 in DNA: TGTGCCAGCAGCGACTCTAGCGGGATGAACACCGGGGAGCTGTTTTTT.

This chain joins TRBV27 and TRBJ2-7, with 8 nucleotides matching TRBD1. The CDR3 is made up of 17 amino acids. The junction had 11 bases not matched to a gene; V was cut back by 4 bases and J by 0 bases. Germline V gene lookup returns CDR1 MNHEY and CDR2 SMNVEV (reference sequence). CDR3 coding DNA: TGTGCCAGCAGTTGGGACAGGCCAATCGGTCGCTCCTACGAGCAGTACTTC. This translates into CASSWDRPIGRSYEQYF.

This clonotype was detected ten times or more. The chain links TRBV3-1 to TRBJ1-4, with D hard to call. V lost 8 bases to trimming and J lost 1 base, with 11 bases between them. Germline loops: CDR1 LGHDT, CDR2 YNNKEL (reference sequence). The CDR3 has 14 residues. For the CDR3, the DNA is TGTGCCAGCGCCCTGACAAGAACTAATGAAAAACTGTTTTTT. Translation: CASALTRTNEKLFF.

This clonotype occurred many times. V usage is TRBV6-2 or TRBV6-3 and J usage is TRBJ2-3; D tentatively fits TRBD1 or TRBD2 (6 bases each). V dropped 2 bases and J dropped 8 bases, with 17 bases sitting between them. The CDR3 consists of 15 residues. Germline values: CDR1 MNHEY, CDR2 SVGEGT. The DNA for the CDR3 is TGTGCCAGCAGTTACGAGGGGGGCCCGTCGGCTACGCAGTATTTT. Protein product: CASSYEGGPSATQYF.

Ten or more counts support this clonotype. The V and J genes are TRBV15 and TRBJ2-1; TRBD1 might be the D (6 bases). This CDR3 is 16 amino acids long. The V and J ends lost 1 base and 6 bases respectively, with 16 bases between them. The V gene's germline CDR1 is LNHNV and CDR2 YYDKDF (reference sequence). CDR3 DNA: TGTGCCACCAGCAGAGCTAGGCCAGGGGAGATCAATGAGCAGTTCTTC. As protein: CATSRARPGEINEQFF. The full variable domain, rest sourced from reference TRBV15 and TRBJ2-1, is DAMVIQNPRYQVTQFGKPVTLSCSQTLNHNVMYWYQQKSSQAPKLLFHYYDKDFNNEADTPDNFQSRRPNTSFCFLDIRSPGLGDTAMYLCATSRARPGEINEQFFGPGTRLTVL.

The rearrangement joins TRBV4-1 to TRBJ1-2; 8 nucleotides line up with TRBD1. CDR3 length: 14 residues. Germline lookup yields CDR1 MGHRA and CDR2 YSYEKL. Trimming cost V 2 bases and J 4 bases; bases outside gene matches: 3. For the CDR3, the DNA is TGCGCCAGCAGCCAACGGACAGGGAGCTATGGCTACACCTTC. It yields the protein CASSQRTGSYGYTF.

Remarks on this clonotype: A read error may explain this, as a much larger clone is one base away. Here the CDR3 reads CASSPKLNRPQHF. For the CDR3, the DNA is TGTGCCAGCAGCCCCAAACTCAATCGGCCCCAGCATTTT. The V and J genes are TRBV7-2 and TRBJ1-5; D uncertain. The length of the CDR3 is 13 residues. CDR1 and CDR2 from the germline V gene are SGHTA and FQGNSA.

This clonotype has a handful of counts. The gene calls are TRBV6-6 and TRBJ1-5; D not resolved. Per the germline V gene, CDR1 is MNHNY and CDR2 is SVGAGI (reference sequence). Trimming took 2 bases from V and 2 from J, leaving 13 bases between them. The CDR3 is 16 amino acids. The CDR3 DNA reads as TGTGCCAGCAGTTACCCGGGAAGTCAGCGCAATCAGCCCCAGCATTTT. This translates into CASSYPGSQRNQPQHF.

This clonotype has ten or more counts. The chain employs TRBV5-1 and TRBJ1-5, with D possibly being TRBD1 (6 bases). In germline, CDR1 is SGHRS, CDR2 YFSETQ. Trimming cost V 4 bases and J 6 bases, with 17 bases left between them. CDR3 length: 15 residues. Here the CDR3 reads CASSPEGGRRQPQHF. CDR3 nucleotides: TGCGCCAGCAGCCCAGAGGGGGGGCGGCGTCAGCCCCAGCATTTT. The entire variable domain, with the rest obtained from reference TRBV5-1 and TRBJ1-5, is as follows: KAGVTQTPRYLIKTRGQQVTLSCSPISGHRSVSWYQQTPGQGLQFLFEYFSETQRNKGNFPGRFSGRQFSNSRSEMNVSTLELGDSALYLCASSPEGGRRQPQHFGDGTRLSIL.

This clonotype has a count of ten or more. The chain couples TRBV4-1 to TRBJ1-2; D gene uncertain. This CDR3 is 14 amino acids long. CDR1 is MGHRA, CDR2 YSYEKL, per germline. Trimming shortened V by 2 bases and J by 8 bases, and 15 bases separated the two germline ends. CDR3: CASSQQSGADGYTF. CDR3 DNA: TGCGCCAGCAGCCAACAATCGGGAGCCGACGGCTACACCTTC.

This clonotype was picked up many times. The chain is built from TRBV11-2 and TRBJ2-1; D gene uncertain. CDR3 length: 16 residues. Trimming pared 4 bases from V and 5 bases from J, leaving 18 bases between. The germline CDR1 and CDR2 sequences are SGHAT and FQNNGV. CDR3 residues: CASSSSRSVTHNEQFF. CDR3 bases: TGTGCCAGCAGCTCTTCCCGCTCGGTCACACACAATGAGCAGTTCTTC. Full variable domain (rest looked up from reference TRBV11-2 and TRBJ2-1): EAGVAQSPRYKIIEKRQSVAFWCNPISGHATLYWYQQILGQGPKLLIQFQNNGVVDDSQLPKDRFSAERLKGVDSTLKIQPAKLEDSAVYLCASSSSRSVTHNEQFFGPGTRLTVL.

This clonotype was observed many times. The J gene is TRBJ2-3, the V gene TRBV3-1; D not certain. The CDR3 runs 14 residues. V lost 0 bases and J lost 6, with 10 bases in between. CDR1 is LGHDT, CDR2 YNNKEL, per germline (reference sequence). The DNA of the CDR3 is TGTGCCAGCAGCCAAGAAGGGAACCGGGATACGCAGTATTTT. This gives the protein CASSQEGNRDTQYF.

In its sample, this clonotype ranks as medium-sized (0.01 to 0.1%). The V and J genes are TRBV29-1 and TRBJ1-2; 7 bases align to TRBD1. Germline lookup yields CDR1 SQVTM and CDR2 ANQGSEA. This CDR3 has 12 residues. Trimming at V came to 7 bases and at J to 4 bases, leaving 6 bases not matched to a gene. CDR3 amino acids: CSALQGTYGYTF. CDR3 DNA sequence: TGCAGCGCACTACAGGGGACCTATGGCTACACCTTC.

In its sample, this clonotype was seen many times. The chain combines TRBV2 with TRBJ2-7; TRBD2 matches 14 bases. The length of the CDR3 is 14 residues. Germline V gene data show CDR1 as SNHLY and CDR2 as FYNNEI. Trimming cost V 6 bases and J 9 bases; bases outside gene matches: 7. DNA of the CDR3: TGTGCCAGCAGGGGGACTAGCGGGAGTTGGGTGCAGTACTTC. Residues: CASRGTSGSWVQYF.